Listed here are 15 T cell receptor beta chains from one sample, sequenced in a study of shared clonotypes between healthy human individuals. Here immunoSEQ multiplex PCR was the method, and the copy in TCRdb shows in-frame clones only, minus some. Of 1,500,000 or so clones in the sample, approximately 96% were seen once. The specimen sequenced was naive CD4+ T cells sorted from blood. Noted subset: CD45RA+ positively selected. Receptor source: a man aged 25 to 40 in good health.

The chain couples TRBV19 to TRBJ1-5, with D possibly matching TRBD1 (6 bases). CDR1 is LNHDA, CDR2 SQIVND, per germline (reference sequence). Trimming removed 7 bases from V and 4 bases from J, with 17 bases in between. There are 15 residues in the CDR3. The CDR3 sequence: CASKVRAGENQPQHF. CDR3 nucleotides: TGTGCCAGTAAGGTTCGGGCAGGGGAAAATCAGCCCCAGCATTTT.

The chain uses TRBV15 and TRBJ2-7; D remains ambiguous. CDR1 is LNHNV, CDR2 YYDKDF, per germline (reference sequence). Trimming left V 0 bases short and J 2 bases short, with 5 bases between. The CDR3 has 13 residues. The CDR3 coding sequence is TGTGCCACCAGCAGAGATTGGGCCTACGAGCAGTACTTC. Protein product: CATSRDWAYEQYF.

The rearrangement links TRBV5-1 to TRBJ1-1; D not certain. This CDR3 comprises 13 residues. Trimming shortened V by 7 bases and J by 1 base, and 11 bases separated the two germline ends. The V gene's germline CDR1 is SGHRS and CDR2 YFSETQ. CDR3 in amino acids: CASSKGGNTEAFF. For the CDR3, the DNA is TGCGCCAGCTCGAAGGGAGGGAACACTGAAGCTTTCTTT.

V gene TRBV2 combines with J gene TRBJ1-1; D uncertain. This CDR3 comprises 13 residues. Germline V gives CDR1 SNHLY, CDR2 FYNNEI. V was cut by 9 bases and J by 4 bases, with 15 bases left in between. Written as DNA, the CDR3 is TGTGCCAGTGGCGTGCAGGCGAGCACTGAAGCTTTCTTT. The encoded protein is CASGVQASTEAFF.

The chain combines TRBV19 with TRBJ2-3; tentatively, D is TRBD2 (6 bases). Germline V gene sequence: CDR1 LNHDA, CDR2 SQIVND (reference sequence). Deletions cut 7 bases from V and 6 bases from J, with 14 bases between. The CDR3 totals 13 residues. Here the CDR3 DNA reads TGTGCCAGTACAGCACACGGAGGGGATACGCAGTATTTT. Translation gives CASTAHGGDTQYF.

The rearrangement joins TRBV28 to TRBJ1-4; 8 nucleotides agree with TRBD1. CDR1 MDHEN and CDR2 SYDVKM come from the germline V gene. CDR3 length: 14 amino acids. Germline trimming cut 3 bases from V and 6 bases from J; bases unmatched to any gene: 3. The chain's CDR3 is CASSFGQGYEKLFF. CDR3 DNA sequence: TGTGCCAGCAGTTTCGGACAGGGTTATGAAAAACTGTTTTTT.

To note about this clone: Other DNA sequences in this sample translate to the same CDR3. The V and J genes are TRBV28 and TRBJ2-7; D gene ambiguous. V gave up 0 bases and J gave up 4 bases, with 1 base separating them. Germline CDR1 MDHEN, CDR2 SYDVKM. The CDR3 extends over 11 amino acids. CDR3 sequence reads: CASSLWYEQYF. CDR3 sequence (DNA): TGTGCCAGCAGTTTATGGTACGAGCAGTACTTC.

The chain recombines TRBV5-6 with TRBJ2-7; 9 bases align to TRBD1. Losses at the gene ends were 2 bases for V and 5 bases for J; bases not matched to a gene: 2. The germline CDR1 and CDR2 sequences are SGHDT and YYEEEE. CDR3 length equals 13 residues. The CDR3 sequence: CASSFWTGDEQYF. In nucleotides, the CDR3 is TGTGCCAGCAGCTTCTGGACAGGGGACGAGCAGTACTTC.

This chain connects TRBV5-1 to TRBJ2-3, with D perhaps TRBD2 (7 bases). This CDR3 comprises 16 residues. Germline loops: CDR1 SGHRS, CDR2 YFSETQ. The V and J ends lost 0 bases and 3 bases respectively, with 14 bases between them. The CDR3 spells CASSLVVGGRTDTQYF. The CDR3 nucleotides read TGCGCCAGCAGCTTGGTTGTCGGGGGGCGGACAGATACGCAGTATTTT.

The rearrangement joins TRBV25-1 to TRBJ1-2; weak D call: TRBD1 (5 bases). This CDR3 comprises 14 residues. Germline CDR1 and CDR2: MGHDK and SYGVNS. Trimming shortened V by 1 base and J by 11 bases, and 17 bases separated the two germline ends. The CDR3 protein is CASSESRGRRLYTF. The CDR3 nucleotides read TGTGCCAGCAGTGAATCACGGGGCCGGAGGTTGTACACCTTC.

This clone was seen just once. The CDR3 DNA sequence: TGTGCCAGCAGTTTATCAGAGACTGCCTACAATGAGCAGTTCTTC. This gives the protein CASSLSETAYNEQFF. V and J are TRBV25-1 and TRBJ2-1; D gene unclear. The V gene lost 5 bases and the J gene lost 2 bases, with 13 bases spanning the gap. This CDR3 is 15 amino acids long. CDR1 is MGHDK and CDR2 is SYGVNS in the germline V gene.

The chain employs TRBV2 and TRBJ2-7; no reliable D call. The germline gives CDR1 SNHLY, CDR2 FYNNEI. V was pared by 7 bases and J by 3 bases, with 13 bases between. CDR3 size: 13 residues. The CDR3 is CASKRTGLYEQYF. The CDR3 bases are TGTGCCAGCAAGAGAACTGGGCTCTACGAGCAGTACTTC. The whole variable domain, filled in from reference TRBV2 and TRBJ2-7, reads EPEVTQTPSHQVTQMGQEVILRCVPISNHLYFYWYRQILGQKVEFLVSFYNNEISEKSEIFDDQFSVERPDGSNFTLKIRSTKLEDSAMYFCASKRTGLYEQYFGPGTRLTVT.

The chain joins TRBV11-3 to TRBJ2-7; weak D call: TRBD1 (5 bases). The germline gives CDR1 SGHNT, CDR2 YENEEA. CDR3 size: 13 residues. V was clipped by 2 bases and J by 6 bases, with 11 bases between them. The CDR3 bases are TGTGCCAGCAGCTTAAAACAGGACGGCGAGCAGTACTTC. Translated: CASSLKQDGEQYF.

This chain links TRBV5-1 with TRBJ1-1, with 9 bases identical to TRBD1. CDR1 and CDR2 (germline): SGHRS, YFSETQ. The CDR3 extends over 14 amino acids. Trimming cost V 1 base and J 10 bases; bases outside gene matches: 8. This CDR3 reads CASSLLRDRARAFF. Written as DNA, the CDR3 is TGCGCCAGCAGCTTGCTAAGGGACAGGGCGAGAGCTTTCTTT.

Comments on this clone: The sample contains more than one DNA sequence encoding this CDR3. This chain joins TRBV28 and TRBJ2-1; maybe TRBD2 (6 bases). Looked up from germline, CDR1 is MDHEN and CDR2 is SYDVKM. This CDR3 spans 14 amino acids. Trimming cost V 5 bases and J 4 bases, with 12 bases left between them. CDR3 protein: CASSPPGLYNEQFF. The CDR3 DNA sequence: TGTGCCAGCAGTCCACCGGGACTTTACAATGAGCAGTTCTTC.